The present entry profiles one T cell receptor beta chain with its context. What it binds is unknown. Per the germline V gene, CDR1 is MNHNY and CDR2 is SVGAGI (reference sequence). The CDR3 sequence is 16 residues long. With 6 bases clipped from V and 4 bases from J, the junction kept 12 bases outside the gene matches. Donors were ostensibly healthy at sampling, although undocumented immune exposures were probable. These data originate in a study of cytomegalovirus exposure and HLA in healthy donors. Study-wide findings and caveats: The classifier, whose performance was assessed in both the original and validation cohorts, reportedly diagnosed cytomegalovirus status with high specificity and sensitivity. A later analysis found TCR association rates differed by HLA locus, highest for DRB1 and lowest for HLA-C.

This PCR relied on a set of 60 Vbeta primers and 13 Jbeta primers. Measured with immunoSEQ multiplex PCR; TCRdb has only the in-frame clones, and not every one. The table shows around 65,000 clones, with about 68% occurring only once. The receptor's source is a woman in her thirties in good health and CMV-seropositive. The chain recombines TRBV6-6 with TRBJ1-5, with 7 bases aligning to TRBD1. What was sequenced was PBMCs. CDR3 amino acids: CASSPDRATANQPQHF. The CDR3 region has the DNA TGTGCCAGCAGCCCCGACAGGGCTACGGCGAATCAGCCCCAGCATTTT.